One and the same sample provided the 27 T cell receptor beta chains below, sequenced in a study of CD8+CD57+ T cells in acquired aplastic anemia. It was genomic DNA that served as the template for profiling TCR beta VDJ and CDR3. TCRdb itself ran the reads through MiXCR, one entry per CDR3 protein. The sample records about 200,000 distinct CDR3 sequences, 50% to 70% being singletons. For sequencing, patients were chosen who had shown expansion of CD8+CD57+ cells by flow cytometry. Sequencing was done on a sample of sorted CD4+, CD8+, or CD8+CD57+ T cells (not recorded which) from PBMCs. The receptor set was obtained from a human donor with aplastic anemia.

V usage is TRBV7-9 and J usage is TRBJ1-5; no clear D gene. Between the trimmed V and J ends, which lost 6 bases and 6 bases, there was a span of 15 bases. From germline, CDR1 is SEHNR and CDR2 FQNEAQ (reference sequence). CDR3 length: 14 residues. The CDR3 DNA reads as TGTGCCAGCAGTCCTGGAGTCCGGAGTCAGCCCCAGCATTTT. It is translated as CASSPGVRSQPQHF.

The chain recombines TRBV29-1 with TRBJ2-3; a weak D match, TRBD2 (5 bases). V was pared by 4 bases and J by 3 bases, with 14 bases between. The germline gives CDR1 SQVTM, CDR2 ANQGSEA. The CDR3 spans 14 residues. This CDR3 reads CSVASHLATDTQYF. CDR3 DNA sequence: TGCAGCGTTGCCAGTCACCTAGCAACAGATACGCAGTATTTT.

This clonotype was seen just once. The V and J genes are TRBV19 and TRBJ1-6; D ambiguous. The CDR3 covers 15 residues. The ends were cut back, 5 bases at V and 7 bases at J, with 15 bases in the middle. From germline, CDR1 is LNHDA and CDR2 SQIVND (reference sequence). The CDR3 sequence: CASSLLMQINSPLHF. The CDR3 coding sequence is TGTGCCAGTAGTCTCCTGATGCAGATAAATTCACCCCTCCACTTT.

This clonotype was observed a few times. The chain couples TRBV9 to TRBJ2-7, with 9 positions matching TRBD2. Looked up from germline, CDR1 is SGDLS and CDR2 is YYNGEE. This CDR3 is built from 14 residues. The V segment lost 2 bases and the J segment 5 bases; nucleotides outside the gene matches: 5. The CDR3 nucleotides read TGTGCCAGCAGCGTGGCGGGAGGGCCGAACGAGCAGTACTTC. It codes for CASSVAGGPNEQYF.

There are a few counts of this clonotype. This rearrangement joins TRBV10-3 to TRBJ1-1; maybe TRBD1 (5 bases). V lost 4 bases and J lost 7, with 10 bases in between. The CDR3 contains 12 residues. The germline CDR1 and CDR2 sequences are ENHRY and SYGVKD. The CDR3 coding sequence is TGTGCCATCAGTGGTCAGGGTGATGAAGCTTTCTTT. This translates into CAISGQGDEAFF.

The chain is built from TRBV29-1 and TRBJ1-5; no firm D call. Germline values: CDR1 SQVTM, CDR2 ANQGSEA. The CDR3 is made up of 10 amino acids. Written as DNA, the CDR3 is TGCGGAGTTGGGGATCAGCCCCAGCATTTT. Residues: CGVGDQPQHF. The variable domain in full, completed from reference TRBV29-1 and TRBJ1-5, reads SAVISQKPSRDICQRGTSLTIQCQVDSQVTMMFWYRQQPGQSLTLIATANQGSEATYESGFVIDKFPISRPNLTFSTLTVSNMSPEDSSIYLCGVGDQPQHFGDGTRLSIL.

This clonotype has ten or more counts. The chain joins TRBV9 to TRBJ1-1, with 9 nucleotides matching TRBD1. Trimming took 3 bases from V and 7 from J; bases not matched to a gene: 4. The CDR3 is 13 residues long. The germline V gene has CDR1 SGDLS and CDR2 YYNGEE. In DNA, the CDR3 is TGTGCCAGCAGCGCCGGACAGGGGAATGAAGCTTTCTTT. Its protein is CASSAGQGNEAFF. The whole variable domain, remainder taken from reference TRBV9 and TRBJ1-1, is DSGVTQTPKHLITATGQRVTLRCSPRSGDLSVYWYQQSLDQGLQFLIQYYNGEERAKGNILERFSAQQFPDLHSELNLSSLELGDSALYFCASSAGQGNEAFFGQGTRLTVV.

Here the CDR3 DNA reads TGCAGCGTTGTCGTTATGGGGGAGACCCAGTACTTC. The encoded protein is CSVVVMGETQYF. V is TRBV29-1 and J is TRBJ2-5; D gene uncertain. Per germline, CDR1 SQVTM and CDR2 ANQGSEA. Trimming removed 4 bases at V and 5 bases at J, with 11 bases between. The length of the CDR3 is 12 residues.

This chain connects TRBV25-1 to TRBJ2-3; D perhaps matches TRBD1 (7 bases). The germline V gene has CDR1 MGHDK and CDR2 SYGVNS. This CDR3 has 14 amino acids. With 3 bases removed from V and 4 bases from J, the gap between germline ends came to 11 bases. CDR3 protein: CASSDCRGADTQYF. DNA for the CDR3: TGTGCCAGCAGTGATTGCAGGGGGGCAGATACGCAGTATTTT.

There are a few counts of this clonotype. This sequence joins TRBV5-1 and TRBJ1-1; no clear D. Trimming left V 4 bases short and J 0 bases short, with 7 bases between. This CDR3 is built from 13 residues. Germline V lookup: CDR1 SGHRS, CDR2 YFSETQ. The CDR3 here is CASSPPMNTEAFF. CDR3 bases: TGCGCCAGCAGCCCACCGATGAACACTGAAGCTTTCTTT.

The rearrangement joins TRBV5-1 to TRBJ2-1; D is ambiguous. Germline CDR1 SGHRS, CDR2 YFSETQ. V shed 0 bases and J shed 0 bases, with 4 bases lying between them. The CDR3 loop spans 14 amino acids. The CDR3 here is CASSLGGSYNEQFF. CDR3 DNA: TGCGCCAGCAGCTTGGGGGGCTCCTACAATGAGCAGTTCTTC. Using reference TRBV5-1 and TRBJ2-1 for the parts outside the CDR3, the full variable domain is KAGVTQTPRYLIKTRGQQVTLSCSPISGHRSVSWYQQTPGQGLQFLFEYFSETQRNKGNFPGRFSGRQFSNSRSEMNVSTLELGDSALYLCASSLGGSYNEQFFGPGTRLTVL.

This chain joins TRBV15 and TRBJ1-2, with D uncertain. The germline V gene has CDR1 LNHNV and CDR2 YYDKDF (reference sequence). This CDR3 has 15 amino acids. V shed 4 bases and J shed 0 bases, with 12 bases lying between them. In DNA form, the CDR3 reads TGTGCCACCAGCACCCGGGGAGCACCTAACTATGGCTACACCTTC. Residues: CATSTRGAPNYGYTF.

This clonotype appeared a few times. The chain combines TRBV7-2 with TRBJ1-1; no clear D. V was pared by 2 bases and J by 1 base, with 11 bases between. The CDR3 covers 15 residues. Per the germline V gene, CDR1 is SGHTA and CDR2 is FQGNSA. The CDR3 nucleotides read TGTGCCAGCAGCTTACGGGAACATAAGAACACTGAAGCTTTCTTT. Protein: CASSLREHKNTEAFF.

The V gene is TRBV29-1, the J gene TRBJ1-2; D unresolved. Per germline, CDR1 SQVTM and CDR2 ANQGSEA. Trimming left V 8 bases short and J 5 bases short, with 15 bases between. The CDR3 extends over 12 amino acids. CDR3: CSWGDPIYGYTF. CDR3 bases: TGCAGCTGGGGAGATCCCATTTATGGCTACACCTTC.

This chain joins TRBV7-2 and TRBJ2-3; no firm D call. The CDR3 contains 13 residues. Between the trimmed V and J ends, which lost 2 bases and 5 bases, there was a span of 8 bases. Per germline, CDR1 SGHTA and CDR2 FQGNSA. The CDR3 sequence: CASSLSRLDTQYF. The DNA for the CDR3 is TGTGCCAGCAGCTTAAGTCGCCTAGATACGCAGTATTTT.

This clonotype was found a few times. This chain uses TRBV4-3 with TRBJ2-3; TRBD2 is a possible D gene (5 bases). Looked up from germline, CDR1 is LGHNA and CDR2 is YSLEER. V was cut by 2 bases and J by 0 bases, with 9 bases left in between. The CDR3 length is 15 residues. CDR3 loop: CASSQQRTSTDTQYF. CDR3 DNA: TGCGCCAGCAGCCAACAGCGGACTAGCACAGATACGCAGTATTTT.

This clonotype was counted ten times or more. This sequence joins TRBV4-1 and TRBJ2-7, with 13 bases fitting TRBD2. The germline CDR1 and CDR2 sequences are MGHRA and YSYEKL. The CDR3 extends over 18 amino acids. V shed 4 bases and J 2 bases; nucleotides not matched to a gene: 11. CDR3 residues: CASSPLGLAGTMAYEQYF. CDR3 bases: TGCGCCAGCAGCCCCCTGGGACTAGCGGGGACTATGGCCTACGAGCAGTACTTC.

V is TRBV24-1 and J is TRBJ2-1; 7 bases fit TRBD1. The CDR3 covers 15 residues. V shed 6 bases, J shed 7 bases, and the junction held 11 bases outside the gene matches. Germline V gene data show CDR1 as KGHDR and CDR2 as SFDVKD. CDR3 sequence reads: CATSTMRGRRNEQFF. CDR3 DNA sequence: TGTGCCACCAGTACCATGAGGGGGCGGAGGAATGAGCAGTTCTTC.

V and J are TRBV7-9 and TRBJ2-1; D gene unclear. This CDR3 has 15 residues. CDR1 is SEHNR and CDR2 is FQNEAQ in the germline V gene (reference sequence). Trimming cost V 7 bases and J 5 bases, with 18 bases left between them. CDR3: CASTIGVGDDNEQFF. CDR3 coding DNA: TGTGCCAGCACCATTGGGGTGGGCGACGACAATGAGCAGTTCTTC. Full variable domain (outside the CDR3, taken from reference TRBV7-9 and TRBJ2-1): DTGVSQNPRHKITKRGQNVTFRCDPISEHNRLYWYRQTLGQGPEFLTYFQNEAQLEKSRLLSDRFSAERPKGSFSTLEIQRTEQGDSAMYLCASTIGVGDDNEQFFGPGTRLTVL.

J is TRBJ2-7 and V is TRBV20-1; 10 positions agree with TRBD2. Germline V gene lookup returns CDR1 DFQATT and CDR2 SNEGSKA (reference sequence). Trimming at V came to 6 bases and at J to 2 bases, leaving 4 bases not matched to a gene. The CDR3 has 13 residues. CDR3 amino acids: CSAKLAGAYEQYF. DNA for the CDR3: TGCAGTGCGAAGCTAGCGGGGGCCTACGAGCAGTACTTC.

V gene TRBV5-6 combines with J gene TRBJ2-7; TRBD2 matches at 7 bases. J gave up 5 bases and V 7 bases, and 12 bases lay outside the gene matches. The CDR3 runs to 14 residues. Per the germline V gene, CDR1 is SGHDT and CDR2 is YYEEEE. In DNA form, the CDR3 reads TGTGCCAGCGCTACGAGCGGGGCCGTGGACGAGCAGTACTTC. Translating gives CASATSGAVDEQYF.

The chain combines TRBV2 with TRBJ2-7; 9 bases fit TRBD1. Germline lookup yields CDR1 SNHLY and CDR2 FYNNEI. The CDR3 runs 17 residues. With 0 bases clipped from V and 5 bases from J, the junction kept 11 bases outside the gene matches. The CDR3 loop reads CASSEAPRDRARDEQYF. CDR3 sequence (DNA): TGTGCCAGCAGTGAAGCACCACGGGACAGGGCTCGGGACGAGCAGTACTTC.

In its sample, this clonotype was seen a few times. The chain employs TRBV7-3 and TRBJ1-6, with 8 bases lining up with TRBD1. Germline CDR1 reads SGHTA; CDR2 reads FQGTGA. The trim removed 2 bases at V and 5 bases at J, leaving 5 bases unmatched. The length of the CDR3 is 16 residues. DNA for the CDR3: TGTGCCAGCAGCTTAGCAGGGGGCCTGAATAATTCACCCCTCCACTTT. Translating gives CASSLAGGLNNSPLHF.

The chain has TRBV7-9 and TRBJ1-1; possibly TRBD1 for D (5 bases). CDR1 is SEHNR, CDR2 FQNEAQ, per germline (reference sequence). The CDR3 consists of 12 residues. The germline V and J ends were trimmed by 1 base and 6 bases, with 6 bases remaining between them. CDR3 loop: CASSLEGAEAFF. The DNA for the CDR3 is TGTGCCAGCAGCTTAGAAGGGGCTGAAGCTTTCTTT.

The count of this clonotype is one. The CDR3 sequence is CATSDSIHPSRMQYF. The DNA of the CDR3 is TGTGCCACCAGTGACTCAATCCACCCTAGCCGCATGCAGTATTTT. The genes are TRBV24-1 and TRBJ2-3, with D perhaps matching TRBD2 (5 bases). The CDR3 contains 15 residues. Trimming took off 4 bases at V and 11 bases at J, with 21 bases between the two ends. Germline assignment: CDR1 KGHDR and CDR2 SFDVKD.

This clonotype occurred many times. The V call is TRBV2, the J call TRBJ2-2; weak D call: TRBD2 (6 bases). Germline values: CDR1 SNHLY, CDR2 FYNNEI. V was shortened by 7 bases and J by 1 base, with 13 bases between the two germline ends. The CDR3 loop spans 15 amino acids. CDR3 sequence: CASTDLAENTGELFF. In DNA form, the CDR3 reads TGTGCCAGCACTGATTTAGCGGAGAACACCGGGGAGCTGTTTTTT.

This clonotype was recorded at least ten times. The rearrangement uses TRBV19 and TRBJ2-1; a weak D match, TRBD2 (5 bases). This CDR3 contains 13 residues. V was pared by 1 base and J by 6 bases, with 7 bases between. Looked up from germline, CDR1 is LNHDA and CDR2 is SQIVND (reference sequence). CDR3: CASSIGEGNEQFF. The CDR3, as DNA: TGTGCCAGTAGTATAGGTGAGGGCAATGAGCAGTTCTTC.